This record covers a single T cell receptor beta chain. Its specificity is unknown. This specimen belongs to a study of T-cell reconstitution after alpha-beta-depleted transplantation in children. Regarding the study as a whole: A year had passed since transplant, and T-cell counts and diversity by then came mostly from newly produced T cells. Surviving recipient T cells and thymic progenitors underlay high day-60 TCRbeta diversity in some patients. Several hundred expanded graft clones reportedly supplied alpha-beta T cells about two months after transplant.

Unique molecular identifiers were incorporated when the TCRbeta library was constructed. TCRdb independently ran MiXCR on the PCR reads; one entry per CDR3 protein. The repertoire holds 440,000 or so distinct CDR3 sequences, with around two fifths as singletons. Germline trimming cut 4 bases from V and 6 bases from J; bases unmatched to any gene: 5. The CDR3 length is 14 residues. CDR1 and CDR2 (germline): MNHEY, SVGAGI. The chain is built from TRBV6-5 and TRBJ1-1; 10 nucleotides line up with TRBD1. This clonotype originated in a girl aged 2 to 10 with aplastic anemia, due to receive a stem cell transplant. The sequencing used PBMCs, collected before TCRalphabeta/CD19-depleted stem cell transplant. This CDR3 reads CASSSTGGRAEAFF. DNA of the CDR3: TGTGCCAGCAGTTCGACAGGGGGCCGGGCTGAAGCTTTCTTT.